This T cell receptor beta chain derives from a study of blood T cell repertoires in COVID-19. The assay was immunoSEQ multiplex PCR, and TCRdb's table has in-frame clones only and misses some. The table includes roughly 170,000 clones, roughly nine tenths detected once. The CDR3 length is 12 residues. CDR1 and CDR2 (germline): MDHEN, SYDVKM. Between the trimmed V and J ends, which lost 3 bases and 6 bases, there was a span of 8 bases. What was sequenced was peripheral blood. This receptor was obtained from a man aged 60 to 69 with acute or convalescent COVID-19. This rearrangement joins TRBV28 to TRBJ1-2; D possibly corresponds to TRBD1 (6 bases). The CDR3 coding sequence is TGTGCCAGCAGTTTTACAGGGAATGGCTACACCTTC. The encoded protein is CASSFTGNGYTF.